The following is a TCR beta chain sequence with its context. The data were obtained in a study of blood T cell repertoires in COVID-19. Study-level background: The United States, Italy and Spain supplied acute and convalescent COVID-19 samples. T cells, B-cell-depleted T cells, or PBMCs supplied cDNA or gDNA.

The table came from immunoSEQ multiplex PCR; TCRdb's copy has only in-frame clones and leaves some out. The profile shows more than 90,000 clones, more than 60% of them singletons. The CDR3 is 15 amino acids. Germline V gene data show CDR1 as LGHNA and CDR2 as YSLEER. Unmatched junction bases numbered 6, after V lost 0 bases and J lost 8 bases. This receptor was obtained from a man between 65 and 85 years old with acute or convalescent COVID-19. The sample comprised peripheral blood. The chain employs TRBV4-3 and TRBJ2-2; 7 bases agree with TRBD1. The chain's CDR3 is CASSQDGQASGELFF. In nucleotides, the CDR3 is TGCGCCAGCAGCCAAGACGGACAGGCCTCAGGGGAGCTGTTTTTT.